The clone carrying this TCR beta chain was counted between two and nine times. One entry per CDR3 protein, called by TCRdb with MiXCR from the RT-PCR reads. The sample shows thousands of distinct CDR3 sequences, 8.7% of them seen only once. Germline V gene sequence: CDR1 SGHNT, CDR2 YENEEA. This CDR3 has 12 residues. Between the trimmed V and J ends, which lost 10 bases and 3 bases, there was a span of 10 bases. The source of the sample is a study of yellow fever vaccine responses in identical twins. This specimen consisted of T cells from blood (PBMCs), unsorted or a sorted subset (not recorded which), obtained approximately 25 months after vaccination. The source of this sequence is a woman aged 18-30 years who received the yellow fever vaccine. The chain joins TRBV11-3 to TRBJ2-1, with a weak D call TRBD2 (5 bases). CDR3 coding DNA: TGTGCCATCCACAGCGGCTACAATGAGCAGTTCTTC. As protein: CAIHSGYNEQFF.